The clone carrying this T cell receptor (beta chain) was picked up many times. The antigen remains undetermined. The entry originates in a study of spatial heterogeneity in lung cancer. Overall study: There were consistently more beta-chain sequences detected than alpha-chain sequences. The average appearance count of each unique TCR and UMI combination in raw reads was more than nine.

Single TCR cDNA molecules each had their own unique molecular identifier. TCRdb re-called the 5' RACE reads through MiXCR, storing one row per CDR3 protein. The sample has almost 75,000 distinct CDR3 sequences; about an eighth are singletons. The CDR3 runs to 15 residues. Trimming at V came to 2 bases and at J to 4 bases, leaving 8 bases not matched to a gene. The germline V gene encodes CDR1 SGHNT and CDR2 YYREEE (reference sequence). Time point defined: sample taken at primary tumor resection. TCRs were sequenced from unsorted whole RNA of tumor, nontumor lung or PBMC. Study-wide results and caveats: At tumor resection, ubiquitous expanded TCRs were detected in blood more often than later.

The TCR comes from a male donor with early-stage non-small cell lung cancer. The source material was PBMCs, sampled at surgery. The rearrangement joins TRBV5-4 to TRBJ2-7, with TRBD1 matching 8 bases. The CDR3: CASSFFRQGIYEQYF. The CDR3 region has the DNA TGTGCCAGCAGCTTTTTTCGACAGGGGATTTACGAGCAGTACTTC.